Reported below is one T cell receptor (beta chain). Antigen unknown. This specimen belongs to a study of T cells in narcolepsy. Study in general: Patients with NT1 or NT2 and healthy control donors were enrolled.

The CDR3 totals 18 residues. The V and J ends lost 0 bases and 4 bases respectively, with 22 bases between them. Per the germline V gene, CDR1 is SGHRS and CDR2 is YFSETQ. The method was immunoSEQ multiplex PCR; TCRdb's version includes in-frame clones alone and lacks a portion of them. In the table there are about 32,000 clones, 60% to 85% of which are singletons. Points from the study as a whole: In some patient and control memory CD4+ samples, autoreactive clones were absent. Same-patient CSF and blood CD4+ T cell clonotypes included HCRT-specific and TRIB2-specific autoreactive ones. Blood of same and different patients, but not healthy controls, reportedly held recurring autoreactive clonotypes.

The sample was memory (CD45RA-) CD4+ T cells from blood. The TCR sequence derives from a human donor in good health. The chain has TRBV5-1 and TRBJ1-2; D is ambiguous. The CDR3 region has the DNA TGCGCCAGCAGCTTGGCTGAACCGGGCCTTCCACACCGCTATGGCTACACCTTC. As protein: CASSLAEPGLPHRYGYTF.